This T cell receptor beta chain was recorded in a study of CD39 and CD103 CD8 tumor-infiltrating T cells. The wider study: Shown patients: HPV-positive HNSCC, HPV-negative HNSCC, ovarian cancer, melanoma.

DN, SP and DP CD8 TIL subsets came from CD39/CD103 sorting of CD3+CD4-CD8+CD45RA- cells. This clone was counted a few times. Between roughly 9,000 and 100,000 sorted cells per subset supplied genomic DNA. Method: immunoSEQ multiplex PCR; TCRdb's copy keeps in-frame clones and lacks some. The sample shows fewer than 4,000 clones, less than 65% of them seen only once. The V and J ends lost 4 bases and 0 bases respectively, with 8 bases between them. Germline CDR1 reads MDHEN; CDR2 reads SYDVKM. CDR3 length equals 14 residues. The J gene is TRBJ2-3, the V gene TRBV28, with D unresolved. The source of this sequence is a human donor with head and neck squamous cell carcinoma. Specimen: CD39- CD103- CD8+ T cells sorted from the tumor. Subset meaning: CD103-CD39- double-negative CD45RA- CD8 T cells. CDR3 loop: CASSYSPSTDTQYF. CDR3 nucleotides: TGTGCCAGCAGTTACAGTCCCAGCACAGATACGCAGTATTTT.